The rows below give T cell receptor beta chains drawn from one sample of a study of T-cell memory formation after mild COVID-19. TCRdb re-called the 5' RACE reads through MiXCR, storing one row per CDR3 protein. The table includes 200,000 to 250,000 distinct CDR3 sequences, under 30% detected once. Specimen: PBMCs or a T cell subset sorted from them (not recorded which). Receptors originate from an adult woman who had mild COVID-19 (a few samples of this study predate the infection). Cell type and time point are not known. Each CDR3 is given with its conserved first and last residue. Fields, in order: CDR3 length, J gene, D gene, V gene, clone size, CDR3 DNA, CDR3 protein. A D gene is named only where the DNA matches it firmly. Expanded clones are given a class, and other clones once, few, many or no size at all.

CDR3 length: 13; J gene: TRBJ2-4; D gene: -; V gene: TRBV4-2; clone size: -; CDR3 DNA: TGTGCCAGCAGCCGACTAGCCAAAAACATTCAGTACTTC; CDR3 protein: CASSRLAKNIQYF
CDR3 length: 12; J gene: TRBJ1-1; D gene: -; V gene: TRBV28; clone size: -; CDR3 DNA: TGTGCCAGCAGTCGAGGGTTCTACGAAGCTTTCTTT; CDR3 protein: CASSRGFYEAFF
CDR3 length: 13; J gene: TRBJ1-1; D gene: -; V gene: TRBV7-9; clone size: few; CDR3 DNA: TGTGCCAGCAGCACCGAGACGCGGGGGGTGGCTTTCTTT; CDR3 protein: CASSTETRGVAFF
CDR3 length: 11; J gene: TRBJ1-4; D gene: -; V gene: TRBV2; clone size: once; CDR3 DNA: TGTGCCAGCAGTGAGGGTGAAAAACTGTTTTTT; CDR3 protein: CASSEGEKLFF
CDR3 length: 13; J gene: TRBJ1-4; D gene: -; V gene: TRBV6-2/TRBV6-3; clone size: many; CDR3 DNA: TGTGCCAGCAGGGACCCAGGCGCCGAAAAACTGTTTTTT; CDR3 protein: CASRDPGAEKLFF
CDR3 length: 18; J gene: TRBJ2-3; D gene: -; V gene: TRBV6-6; clone size: few; CDR3 DNA: TGTGCCAGCAGCCCTGGCAAAGCAAGCCAAAAAGGAACAGATACGCAGTATTTT; CDR3 protein: CASSPGKASQKGTDTQYF
CDR3 length: 16; J gene: TRBJ2-1; D gene: TRBD2; V gene: TRBV9; clone size: few; CDR3 DNA: TGTGCCAGCAGCGTAGCTTTACTAGCGAGCTACAATGAGCAGTTCTTC; CDR3 protein: CASSVALLASYNEQFF
CDR3 length: 13; J gene: TRBJ1-2; D gene: -; V gene: TRBV12-3/TRBV12-4; clone size: -; CDR3 DNA: TGTGCCAGCAGTTTAATGGTGGGCTATGGCTACACCTTC; CDR3 protein: CASSLMVGYGYTF
CDR3 length: 14; J gene: TRBJ1-5; D gene: -; V gene: TRBV12-3/TRBV12-4; clone size: few; CDR3 DNA: TGTGCCAGCAGGCGGTCCTATAGCAATCAGCCCCAGCATTTT; CDR3 protein: CASRRSYSNQPQHF
CDR3 length: 16; J gene: TRBJ2-2; D gene: -; V gene: TRBV12-3/TRBV12-4; clone size: -; CDR3 DNA: TGTGCCAGTGTCGAAAGGGGGGCTCGGGACACCGGGGAGCTGTTTTTT; CDR3 protein: CASVERGARDTGELFF
CDR3 length: 15; J gene: TRBJ2-3; D gene: TRBD1; V gene: TRBV19; clone size: -; CDR3 DNA: TGTGCCAGTAGCCTACCGGGACAGATCACAGATACGCAGTATTTT; CDR3 protein: CASSLPGQITDTQYF
CDR3 length: 15; J gene: TRBJ2-1; D gene: -; V gene: TRBV9; clone size: -; CDR3 DNA: TGTGCCAGCAGCGTAGCGGCCACAGGGAGCAATGAGCAGTTCTTC; CDR3 protein: CASSVAATGSNEQFF
CDR3 length: 15; J gene: TRBJ2-5; D gene: TRBD2; V gene: TRBV7-2; clone size: once; CDR3 DNA: TGTGCCAGCAGCTTGTTGCGGGGGGGCCTAGAGACCCAGTACTTC; CDR3 protein: CASSLLRGGLETQYF
CDR3 length: 12; J gene: TRBJ2-4; D gene: TRBD1; V gene: TRBV12-3/TRBV12-4; clone size: few; CDR3 DNA: TGTGCCAGCAGTCCAGGACAGGGATGGCAGTACTTC; CDR3 protein: CASSPGQGWQYF
CDR3 length: 15; J gene: TRBJ2-2; D gene: -; V gene: TRBV11-2; clone size: many; CDR3 DNA: TGTGCCAGCAGCTTAGATCCGGGAAACACCGGGGAGCTGTTTTTT; CDR3 protein: CASSLDPGNTGELFF
CDR3 length: 16; J gene: TRBJ1-2; D gene: TRBD1; V gene: TRBV7-9; clone size: -; CDR3 DNA: TGTGCCAGCAGCTTAGAGTCACAGGGGTTCGACTATGGCTACACCTTC; CDR3 protein: CASSLESQGFDYGYTF
CDR3 length: 17; J gene: TRBJ1-2; D gene: -; V gene: TRBV7-2; clone size: few; CDR3 DNA: TGTGCCAGCAGCTTAGATCCGGCGGCAGGACGCGACTATGGCTACACCTTC; CDR3 protein: CASSLDPAAGRDYGYTF
CDR3 length: 16; J gene: TRBJ1-1; D gene: -; V gene: TRBV19; clone size: -; CDR3 DNA: TGTGCCAGTAGTTTGAGACCGGGGATAGGGAACACTGAAGCTTTCTTT; CDR3 protein: CASSLRPGIGNTEAFF
CDR3 length: 13; J gene: TRBJ2-5; D gene: -; V gene: TRBV10-3; clone size: -; CDR3 DNA: TGTGCCATCAGCCCCGGGCTACAAGAGACCCAGTACTTC; CDR3 protein: CAISPGLQETQYF
CDR3 length: 15; J gene: TRBJ1-1; D gene: -; V gene: TRBV7-9; clone size: few; CDR3 DNA: TGTGCCAGCAGCCCCTGGGAGGGCCGGAACACTGAAGCTTTCTTT; CDR3 protein: CASSPWEGRNTEAFF
CDR3 length: 14; J gene: TRBJ2-7; D gene: -; V gene: TRBV29-1; clone size: -; CDR3 DNA: TGCAGCGTCCGCGGAGAGGAGCACCGCTACGAGCAGTACTTC; CDR3 protein: CSVRGEEHRYEQYF
CDR3 length: 15; J gene: TRBJ2-7; D gene: -; V gene: TRBV12-3/TRBV12-4; clone size: -; CDR3 DNA: TGTGCCAGCAGTTCAGGACAGCGCGCCTCCTACGAGCAGTACTTC; CDR3 protein: CASSSGQRASYEQYF
CDR3 length: 14; J gene: TRBJ1-5; D gene: TRBD1; V gene: TRBV7-2; clone size: many; CDR3 DNA: TGTGCCAGCAGCCCACATGCAGGGGGGCAGCCCCAGCATTTT; CDR3 protein: CASSPHAGGQPQHF
CDR3 length: 13; J gene: TRBJ2-7; D gene: -; V gene: TRBV2; clone size: few; CDR3 DNA: TGTGCCAGCGGTATTAGCGGCTCCTACGAGCAGTACTTC; CDR3 protein: CASGISGSYEQYF
CDR3 length: 18; J gene: TRBJ2-1; D gene: TRBD2; V gene: TRBV9; clone size: few; CDR3 DNA: TGTGCCAGCACCCATGGACTAGCGGGGACCAGCCCCTACAATGAGCAGTTCTTC; CDR3 protein: CASTHGLAGTSPYNEQFF
CDR3 length: 13; J gene: TRBJ2-1; D gene: TRBD1; V gene: TRBV7-9; clone size: -; CDR3 DNA: TGTGCCAGCAGCACAGGGGGCGGGAATGAGCAGTTCTTC; CDR3 protein: CASSTGGGNEQFF
CDR3 length: 15; J gene: TRBJ2-5; D gene: TRBD1; V gene: TRBV15; clone size: -; CDR3 DNA: TGTGCCACCAGCAGAGCGACAGGGCCCCAAGAGACCCAGTACTTC; CDR3 protein: CATSRATGPQETQYF
CDR3 length: 15; J gene: TRBJ2-7; D gene: -; V gene: TRBV6-5; clone size: few; CDR3 DNA: TGTGCCAGCAGTCACGATCAAAGTACCTCCTACGAGCAGTACTTC; CDR3 protein: CASSHDQSTSYEQYF
CDR3 length: 14; J gene: TRBJ2-1; D gene: -; V gene: TRBV14; clone size: -; CDR3 DNA: TGTGCCAGCAGCCAAGATTTGGGATTTAGTGAGCAGTTCTTC; CDR3 protein: CASSQDLGFSEQFF
CDR3 length: 13; J gene: TRBJ1-2; D gene: -; V gene: TRBV7-8; clone size: -; CDR3 DNA: TGTGCCAGCAGCTTAGCAGGGTCCGGTGGCTACACCTTC; CDR3 protein: CASSLAGSGGYTF
CDR3 length: 13; J gene: TRBJ2-3; D gene: -; V gene: TRBV4-2; clone size: -; CDR3 DNA: TGTGCCAGCAGCCAAGATGCGGCGGATACGCAGTATTTT; CDR3 protein: CASSQDAADTQYF
CDR3 length: 14; J gene: TRBJ2-3; D gene: -; V gene: TRBV18; clone size: once; CDR3 DNA: TGTGCCAGCTCACCTGGTCTAAAGGGAGATACGCAGTATTTT; CDR3 protein: CASSPGLKGDTQYF
CDR3 length: 13; J gene: TRBJ1-1; D gene: -; V gene: TRBV7-6; clone size: once; CDR3 DNA: TGTGCCAGCACCACCGGCCTGAACACTGAAGCTTTCTTT; CDR3 protein: CASTTGLNTEAFF
CDR3 length: 15; J gene: TRBJ2-1; D gene: TRBD2; V gene: TRBV3-1; clone size: few; CDR3 DNA: TGTGCCAGCAGTCAGGGACTAGCGGGATTCGATGAGCAGTTCTTC; CDR3 protein: CASSQGLAGFDEQFF
CDR3 length: 16; J gene: TRBJ2-1; D gene: TRBD2; V gene: TRBV6-1; clone size: few; CDR3 DNA: TGTGCCAGCAGTGCAACCGGGACTAGCAACTACAATGAGCAGTTCTTC; CDR3 protein: CASSATGTSNYNEQFF
CDR3 length: 17; J gene: TRBJ2-7; D gene: TRBD1; V gene: TRBV7-8; clone size: -; CDR3 DNA: TGTGCCAGCAGCCACCGGGACAGGGGTTTGTGGTCCTACGAGCAGTACTTC; CDR3 protein: CASSHRDRGLWSYEQYF
CDR3 length: 18; J gene: TRBJ2-6; D gene: TRBD1; V gene: TRBV7-6; clone size: -; CDR3 DNA: TGTGCCAGCAGCTTAAAGGGGACAGGGAGATCTGGGGCCAACGTCCTGACTTTC; CDR3 protein: CASSLKGTGRSGANVLTF
CDR3 length: 15; J gene: TRBJ2-7; D gene: -; V gene: TRBV12-3/TRBV12-4; clone size: -; CDR3 DNA: TGTGCCAGCAGTTCCACTAGTCTCGGTCCCTACGAGCAGTACTTC; CDR3 protein: CASSSTSLGPYEQYF
CDR3 length: 16; J gene: TRBJ1-2; D gene: -; V gene: TRBV7-2; clone size: -; CDR3 DNA: TGTGCCAGCAGCTTAGCCCTCCACAGGAAAGGTCCAAGCTACACCTTC; CDR3 protein: CASSLALHRKGPSYTF
CDR3 length: 16; J gene: TRBJ2-1; D gene: TRBD2; V gene: TRBV24-1; clone size: -; CDR3 DNA: TGTGCCACCAGTGATCTCGGGACTAGCGGGACCAATGAGCAGTTCTTC; CDR3 protein: CATSDLGTSGTNEQFF
CDR3 length: 14; J gene: TRBJ2-7; D gene: TRBD1; V gene: TRBV24-1; clone size: -; CDR3 DNA: TGTGCCACCAGCCAAGGACAGGGTCCCTACGAGCAGTACTTC; CDR3 protein: CATSQGQGPYEQYF
CDR3 length: 15; J gene: TRBJ2-2; D gene: -; V gene: TRBV18; clone size: -; CDR3 DNA: TGTGCCAGCTCGACGCAGGGAACGAACACCGGGGAGCTGTTTTTT; CDR3 protein: CASSTQGTNTGELFF
CDR3 length: 18; J gene: TRBJ1-2; D gene: TRBD1; V gene: TRBV12-3/TRBV12-4; clone size: -; CDR3 DNA: TGTGCCAGCAGTTTCGGGGGATGGGGTCCGACAGGGTCCTATGGCTACACCTTC; CDR3 protein: CASSFGGWGPTGSYGYTF
CDR3 length: 14; J gene: TRBJ2-1; D gene: -; V gene: TRBV30; clone size: once; CDR3 DNA: TGTGCCTGGAGTGGTAAGGGATACCGGGATGAGCAGTTCTTC; CDR3 protein: CAWSGKGYRDEQFF
CDR3 length: 17; J gene: TRBJ2-1; D gene: TRBD2; V gene: TRBV6-6; clone size: few; CDR3 DNA: TGTGCCAGCAGCCCTCCCCAGGGAGCGGGAGTTAGGAATGAGCAGTTCTTC; CDR3 protein: CASSPPQGAGVRNEQFF
CDR3 length: 17; J gene: TRBJ1-1; D gene: TRBD1; V gene: TRBV15; clone size: few; CDR3 DNA: TGTGCCACCAGCAGAGAACCGGGACAGGGGCAGAACACTGAAGCTTTCTTT; CDR3 protein: CATSREPGQGQNTEAFF
CDR3 length: 14; J gene: TRBJ1-2; D gene: -; V gene: TRBV25-1; clone size: few; CDR3 DNA: TGTGCCAGCAGTGACAGAGGGACTAACTATGGCTACACCTTC; CDR3 protein: CASSDRGTNYGYTF
CDR3 length: 11; J gene: TRBJ1-2; D gene: -; V gene: TRBV29-1; clone size: -; CDR3 DNA: TGCAGCGTTGGTGATATTTATGGCTACACCTTC; CDR3 protein: CSVGDIYGYTF
CDR3 length: 14; J gene: TRBJ1-1; D gene: -; V gene: TRBV6-2/TRBV6-3; clone size: few; CDR3 DNA: TGTGCCAGCGGAACCTCGTGGAGGTGGACTGAAGCTTTCTTT; CDR3 protein: CASGTSWRWTEAFF
CDR3 length: 16; J gene: TRBJ2-5; D gene: TRBD1; V gene: TRBV3-1; clone size: -; CDR3 DNA: TGTGCCAGCAGCCAAGTAAGGGGGCGCTTTCGGGAGACCCAGTACTTC; CDR3 protein: CASSQVRGRFRETQYF
CDR3 length: 13; J gene: TRBJ2-7; D gene: -; V gene: TRBV15; clone size: -; CDR3 DNA: TGTGCCACCAGCTATTCGGCAGGCTACGAGCAGTACTTC; CDR3 protein: CATSYSAGYEQYF
CDR3 length: 16; J gene: TRBJ2-7; D gene: TRBD2; V gene: TRBV7-8; clone size: -; CDR3 DNA: TGTGCCAGCAGCCAGGGACTAGCGGAGTCCTCCTACGAGCAGTACTTC; CDR3 protein: CASSQGLAESSYEQYF
CDR3 length: 14; J gene: TRBJ1-5; D gene: -; V gene: TRBV12-3/TRBV12-4; clone size: -; CDR3 DNA: TGTGCCAGCAGTCCGTGGGGGGGAGATCAGCCCCAGCATTTT; CDR3 protein: CASSPWGGDQPQHF